A selection of T cell receptor beta chains follows, all from one sample in a study of CD8+CD57+ T cells in acquired aplastic anemia. TCRdb passed the reads through MiXCR, listing each CDR3 protein once. This table holds 150,000 to 200,000 distinct CDR3 sequences, about 44% found once. The sequencing input was sorted CD4+, CD8+, or CD8+CD57+ T cells (not recorded which) from PBMCs. These receptors originate from a human donor with aplastic anemia. Each CDR3 is given with its conserved first and last residue. D genes are given only for firm matches. A row's size may be missing; if present it is once, few, many or a size class.

v_call	j_call	d_call	clone_size	cdr3_aa	cdr3_nt
TRBV27	TRBJ1-2	-	-	CASSLSPQGSYGYTF	TGTGCCAGCAGTCTATCCCCACAGGGTAGCTATGGCTACACCTTC
TRBV20-1	TRBJ1-2	-	-	CSARDAVRNYGYTF	TGCAGTGCTAGAGACGCAGTCCGTAACTATGGCTACACCTTC
TRBV25-1	TRBJ2-7	-	-	CASSIQPGIAVLTYEQYF	TGTGCCAGCAGTATTCAACCCGGTATAGCGGTCCTAACCTACGAGCAGTACTTC
TRBV12-3/TRBV12-4	TRBJ2-3	TRBD2	-	CASSSGLVRTDTQYF	TGTGCCAGCAGTTCGGGACTAGTGAGAACAGATACGCAGTATTTT
TRBV7-3	TRBJ2-1	-	many	CASSLTGQGSYNEQFF	TGTGCCAGCAGCTTAACGGGGCAGGGCTCCTACAATGAGCAGTTCTTC
TRBV28	TRBJ1-2	-	-	CAARAELRGYTF	TGTGCAGCAAGGGCGGAGTTACGGGGCTACACCTTC
TRBV5-6	TRBJ1-2	TRBD1	many	CASNPPGTVGGYTF	TGTGCCAGCAACCCCCCCGGGACAGTGGGAGGCTACACCTTC
TRBV7-9	TRBJ1-5	TRBD1	many	CASSSKGGGQPQHF	TGTGCCAGCAGCTCGAAAGGGGGCGGGCAGCCCCAGCATTTT
TRBV20-1	TRBJ1-6	TRBD1	-	CSARVTGYAPLHF	TGCAGTGCTAGAGTGACAGGGTACGCACCCCTCCACTTT
TRBV12-3/TRBV12-4	TRBJ1-6	TRBD1	many	CASTRQGASPLHF	TGTGCCAGCACGCGACAGGGGGCTTCACCCCTCCACTTT
TRBV28	TRBJ1-2	TRBD1	few	CASVLQGGDYGYTF	TGTGCCAGCGTCCTCCAGGGGGGGGACTATGGCTACACCTTC
TRBV29-1	TRBJ1-1	-	-	CSVGRQLNTEAFF	TGCAGCGTTGGAAGGCAGCTGAACACTGAAGCTTTCTTT
TRBV7-3	TRBJ2-7	-	few	CASSLTKEYEQYF	TGTGCCAGCAGCTTAACGAAGGAATACGAGCAGTACTTC
TRBV7-3	TRBJ1-1	-	-	CASSSGLNTEAFF	TGTGCCAGCAGCTCCGGGCTGAACACTGAAGCTTTCTTT
TRBV7-8	TRBJ1-2	TRBD1	-	CASSSGQGSGYTF	TGTGCCAGCAGTTCAGGACAGGGGAGCGGCTACACCTTC
TRBV11-1	TRBJ1-2	TRBD1	-	CASSFAGGTGGYGYTF	TGTGCCAGCAGCTTCGCCGGCGGGACAGGGGGCTATGGCTACACCTTC